This T cell receptor (beta chain) was recorded in a study of Graves' ophthalmopathy and Graves' hyperthyroidism. Whole-study results and caveats: A classifier, a 13-signature model, separated ophthalmopathy from stable hyperthyroidism with around 88% sensitivity and 75% to 82% specificity.

Researchers took RNA transcripts and amplified TCR beta CDR3 regions from them. Second-round multiplex PCR came after a first-round RT-PCR that employed HTBI primers. Using its own MiXCR run on the multiplex PCR reads, TCRdb lists one record per CDR3 protein. Of under 200,000 distinct CDR3 sequences listed, around two fifths are singletons. Clinical symptoms, serum thyroxine, TRAb, thyroid ultrasound and orbital computed tomography determined diagnosis. This clonotype came up once. Its antigen is not known. Germline trimming cut 5 bases from V and 0 bases from J; bases unmatched to any gene: 11. Germline CDR1 reads MNHEY; CDR2 reads SMNVEV (reference sequence). The CDR3 runs 17 residues.

The chain employs TRBV27 and TRBJ2-7; 9 bases align to TRBD1. Input material: peripheral blood. The receptor's source is a middle-aged woman with Graves' ophthalmopathy. CDR3 protein: CASSPDRDRDDSYEQYF. The DNA for the CDR3 is TGTGCCAGCAGTCCTGACCGGGACAGGGACGACTCCTACGAGCAGTACTTC.